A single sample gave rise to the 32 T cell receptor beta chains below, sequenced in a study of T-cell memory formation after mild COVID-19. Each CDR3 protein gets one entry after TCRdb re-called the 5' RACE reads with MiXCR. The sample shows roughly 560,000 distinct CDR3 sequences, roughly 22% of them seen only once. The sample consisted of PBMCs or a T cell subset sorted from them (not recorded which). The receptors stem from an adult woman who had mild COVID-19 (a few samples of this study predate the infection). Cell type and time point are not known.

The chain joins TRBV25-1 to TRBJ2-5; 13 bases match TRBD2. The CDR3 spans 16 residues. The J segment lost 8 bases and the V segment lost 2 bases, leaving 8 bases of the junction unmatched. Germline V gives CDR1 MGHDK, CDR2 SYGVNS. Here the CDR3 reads CASSERGTSGTGTQYF. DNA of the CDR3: TGTGCCAGCAGTGAACGGGGGACTAGCGGGACCGGTACCCAGTACTTC.

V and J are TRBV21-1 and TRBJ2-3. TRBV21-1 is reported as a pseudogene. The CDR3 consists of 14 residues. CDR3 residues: CASSKRPGTDTQYF. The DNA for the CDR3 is TGTGCCAGCAGCAAACGACCCGGCACAGATACGCAGTATTTT.

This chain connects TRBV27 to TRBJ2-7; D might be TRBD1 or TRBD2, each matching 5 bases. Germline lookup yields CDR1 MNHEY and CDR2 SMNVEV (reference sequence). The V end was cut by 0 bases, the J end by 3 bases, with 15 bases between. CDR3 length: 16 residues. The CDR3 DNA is TGTGCCAGCAGTTTATCCGGGACGGCGGTGGTCTACGAGCAGTACTTC. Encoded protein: CASSLSGTAVVYEQYF.

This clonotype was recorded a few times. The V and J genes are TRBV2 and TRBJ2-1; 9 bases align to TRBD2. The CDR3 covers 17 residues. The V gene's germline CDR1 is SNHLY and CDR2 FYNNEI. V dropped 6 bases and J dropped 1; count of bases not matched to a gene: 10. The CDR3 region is CASRGGLAGQSYNEQFF. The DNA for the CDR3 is TGTGCCAGCAGAGGTGGGCTAGCGGGACAATCCTACAATGAGCAGTTCTTC. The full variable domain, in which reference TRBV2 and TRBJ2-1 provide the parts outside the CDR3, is EPEVTQTPSHQVTQMGQEVILRCVPISNHLYFYWYRQILGQKVEFLVSFYNNEISEKSEIFDDQFSVERPDGSNFTLKIRSTKLEDSAMYFCASRGGLAGQSYNEQFFGPGTRLTVL.

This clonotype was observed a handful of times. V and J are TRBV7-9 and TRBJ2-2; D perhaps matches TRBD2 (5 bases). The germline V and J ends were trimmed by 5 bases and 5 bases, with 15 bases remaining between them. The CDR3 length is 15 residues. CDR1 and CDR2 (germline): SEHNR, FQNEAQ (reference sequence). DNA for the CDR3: TGTGCCAGCAGCGCAGGATTCGGGGTTACCGGGGAGCTGTTTTTT. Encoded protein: CASSAGFGVTGELFF.

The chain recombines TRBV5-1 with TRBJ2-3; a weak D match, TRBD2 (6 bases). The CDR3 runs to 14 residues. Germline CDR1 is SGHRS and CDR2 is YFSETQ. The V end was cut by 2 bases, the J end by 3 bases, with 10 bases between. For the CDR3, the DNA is TGCGCCAGCAGCTTCGGAGGGCTGACAGATACGCAGTATTTT. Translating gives CASSFGGLTDTQYF.

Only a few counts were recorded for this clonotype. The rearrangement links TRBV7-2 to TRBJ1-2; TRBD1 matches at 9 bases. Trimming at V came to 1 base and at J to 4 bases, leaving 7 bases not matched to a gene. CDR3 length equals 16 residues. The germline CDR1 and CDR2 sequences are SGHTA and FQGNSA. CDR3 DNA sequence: TGTGCCAGCAGCTTAGTGTTTGGACAGGGGATCTATGGCTACACCTTC. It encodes CASSLVFGQGIYGYTF.

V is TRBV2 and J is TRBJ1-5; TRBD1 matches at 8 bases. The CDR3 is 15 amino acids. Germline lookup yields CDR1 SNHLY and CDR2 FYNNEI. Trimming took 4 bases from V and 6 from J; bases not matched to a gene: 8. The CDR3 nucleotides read TGTGCCAGCAGTGGAGCTGCAGGGGGCACTCAGCCCCAGCATTTT. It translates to CASSGAAGGTQPQHF.

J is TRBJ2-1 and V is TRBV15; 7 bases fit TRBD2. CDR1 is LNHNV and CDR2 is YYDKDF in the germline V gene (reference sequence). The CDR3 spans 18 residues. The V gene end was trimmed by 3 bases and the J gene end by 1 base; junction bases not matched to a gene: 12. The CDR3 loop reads CATSSTRLAERSYNEQFF. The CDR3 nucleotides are TGTGCCACCAGCAGCACTCGGCTAGCGGAGAGATCCTACAATGAGCAGTTCTTC.

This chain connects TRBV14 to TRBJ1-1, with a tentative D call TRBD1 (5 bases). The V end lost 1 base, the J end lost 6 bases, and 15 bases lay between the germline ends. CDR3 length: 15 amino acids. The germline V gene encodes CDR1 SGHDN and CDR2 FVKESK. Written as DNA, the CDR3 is TGTGCCAGCAGCCAAGTCTTGATTCCGGGGGCTGAAGCTTTCTTT. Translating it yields CASSQVLIPGAEAFF. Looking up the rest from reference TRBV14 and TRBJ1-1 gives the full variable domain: EAGVTQFPSHSVIEKGQTVTLRCDPISGHDNLYWYRRVMGKEIKFLLHFVKESKQDESGMPNNRFLAERTGGTYSTLKVQPAELEDSGVYFCASSQVLIPGAEAFFGQGTRLTVV.

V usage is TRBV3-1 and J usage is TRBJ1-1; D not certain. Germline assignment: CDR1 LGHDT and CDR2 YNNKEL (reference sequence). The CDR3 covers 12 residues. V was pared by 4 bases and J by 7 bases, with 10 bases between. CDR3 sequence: CASSPFGNEAFF. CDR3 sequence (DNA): TGTGCCAGCAGCCCCTTCGGGAATGAAGCTTTCTTT.

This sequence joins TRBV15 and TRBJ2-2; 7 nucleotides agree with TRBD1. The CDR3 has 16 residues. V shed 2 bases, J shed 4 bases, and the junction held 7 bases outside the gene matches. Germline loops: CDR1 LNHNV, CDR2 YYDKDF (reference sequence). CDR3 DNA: TGTGCCACCAGCAGACTAAAGGGGGCGGGCACCGGGGAGCTGTTTTTT. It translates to CATSRLKGAGTGELFF.

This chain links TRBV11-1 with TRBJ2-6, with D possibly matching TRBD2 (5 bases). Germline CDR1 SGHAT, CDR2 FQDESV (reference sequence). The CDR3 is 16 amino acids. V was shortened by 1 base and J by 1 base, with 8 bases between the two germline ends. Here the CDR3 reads CASSLVPGSGANVLTF. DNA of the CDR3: TGTGCCAGCAGCTTAGTCCCGGGATCTGGGGCCAACGTCCTGACTTTC. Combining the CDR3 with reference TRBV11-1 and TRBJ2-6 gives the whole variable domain EAEVAQSPRYKITEKSQAVAFWCDPISGHATLYWYRQILGQGPELLVQFQDESVVDDSQLPKDRFSAERLKGVDSTLKIQPAELGDSAMYLCASSLVPGSGANVLTFGAGSRLTVL.

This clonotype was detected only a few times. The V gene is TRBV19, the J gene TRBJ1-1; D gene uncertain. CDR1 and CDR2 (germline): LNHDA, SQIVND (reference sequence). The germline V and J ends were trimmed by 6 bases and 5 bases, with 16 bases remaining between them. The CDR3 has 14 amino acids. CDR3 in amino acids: CASSYRDLSTEAFF. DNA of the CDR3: TGTGCCAGTAGCTACCGGGATTTGTCGACTGAAGCTTTCTTT.

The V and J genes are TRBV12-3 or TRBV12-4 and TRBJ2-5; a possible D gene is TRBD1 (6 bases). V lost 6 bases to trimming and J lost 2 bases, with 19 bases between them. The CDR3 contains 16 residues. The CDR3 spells CASSTIQGMGQETQYF. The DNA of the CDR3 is TGTGCCAGCAGCACGATTCAGGGGATGGGGCAAGAGACCCAGTACTTC.

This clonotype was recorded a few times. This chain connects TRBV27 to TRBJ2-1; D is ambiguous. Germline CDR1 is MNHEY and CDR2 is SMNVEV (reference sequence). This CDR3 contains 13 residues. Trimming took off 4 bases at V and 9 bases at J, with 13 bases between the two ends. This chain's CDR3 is CASSSDSSIEQFF. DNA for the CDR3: TGTGCCAGCAGTTCGGATAGCAGTATTGAGCAGTTCTTC.

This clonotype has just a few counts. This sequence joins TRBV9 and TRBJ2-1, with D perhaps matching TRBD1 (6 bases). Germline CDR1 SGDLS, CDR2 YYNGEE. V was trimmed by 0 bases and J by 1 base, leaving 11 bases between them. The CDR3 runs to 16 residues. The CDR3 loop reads CASSVVSGASYNEQFF. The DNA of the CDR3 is TGTGCCAGCAGCGTAGTTTCAGGGGCGTCCTACAATGAGCAGTTCTTC.

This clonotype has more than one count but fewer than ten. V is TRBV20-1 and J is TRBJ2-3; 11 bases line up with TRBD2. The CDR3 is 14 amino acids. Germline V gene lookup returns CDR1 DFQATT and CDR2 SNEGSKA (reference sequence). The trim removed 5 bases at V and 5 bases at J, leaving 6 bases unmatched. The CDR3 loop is CSALIAGGQDTQYF. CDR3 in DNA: TGCAGTGCTCTGATAGCGGGGGGGCAAGATACGCAGTATTTT.

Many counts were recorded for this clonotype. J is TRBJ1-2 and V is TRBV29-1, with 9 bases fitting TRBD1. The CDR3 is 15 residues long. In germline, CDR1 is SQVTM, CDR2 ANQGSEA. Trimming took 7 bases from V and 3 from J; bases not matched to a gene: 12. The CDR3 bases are TGCAGCGCCGGGGGACAGGGTAGCTTGGACTATGGCTACACCTTC. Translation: CSAGGQGSLDYGYTF.

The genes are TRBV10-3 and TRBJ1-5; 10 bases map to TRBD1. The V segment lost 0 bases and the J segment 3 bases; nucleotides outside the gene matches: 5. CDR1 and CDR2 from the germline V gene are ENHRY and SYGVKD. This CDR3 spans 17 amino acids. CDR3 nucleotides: TGTGCCATCAGTGAGTCGTTGGGGACAGGGGTCAATCAGCCCCAGCATTTT. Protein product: CAISESLGTGVNQPQHF.

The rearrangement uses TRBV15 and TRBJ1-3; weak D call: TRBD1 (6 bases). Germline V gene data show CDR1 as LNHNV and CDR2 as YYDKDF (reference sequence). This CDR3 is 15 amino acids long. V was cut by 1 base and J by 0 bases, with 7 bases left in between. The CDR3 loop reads CATSRGQVSGNTIYF. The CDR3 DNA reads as TGTGCCACCAGCAGAGGACAGGTCTCTGGAAACACCATATATTTT. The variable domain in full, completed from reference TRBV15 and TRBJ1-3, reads DAMVIQNPRYQVTQFGKPVTLSCSQTLNHNVMYWYQQKSSQAPKLLFHYYDKDFNNEADTPDNFQSRRPNTSFCFLDIRSPGLGDTAMYLCATSRGQVSGNTIYFGEGSWLTVV.

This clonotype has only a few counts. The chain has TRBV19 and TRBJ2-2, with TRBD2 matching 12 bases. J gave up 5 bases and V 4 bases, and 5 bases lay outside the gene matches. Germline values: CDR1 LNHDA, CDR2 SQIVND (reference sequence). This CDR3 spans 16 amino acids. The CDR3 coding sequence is TGTGCCAGTAGTACCGGACTAGCGGGGAATACCGGGGAGCTGTTTTTT. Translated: CASSTGLAGNTGELFF.

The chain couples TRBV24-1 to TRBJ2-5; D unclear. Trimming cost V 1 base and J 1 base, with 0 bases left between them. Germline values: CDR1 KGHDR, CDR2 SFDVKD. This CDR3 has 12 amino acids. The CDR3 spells CATSDFQETQYF. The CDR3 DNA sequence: TGTGCCACCAGTGATTTCCAAGAGACCCAGTACTTC.

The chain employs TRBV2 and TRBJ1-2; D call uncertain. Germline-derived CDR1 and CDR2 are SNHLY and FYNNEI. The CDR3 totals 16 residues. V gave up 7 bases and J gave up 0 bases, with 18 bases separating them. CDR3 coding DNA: TGTGCCAGCATCTCCGCGCCTAACCCGACTAACTATGGCTACACCTTC. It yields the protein CASISAPNPTNYGYTF.

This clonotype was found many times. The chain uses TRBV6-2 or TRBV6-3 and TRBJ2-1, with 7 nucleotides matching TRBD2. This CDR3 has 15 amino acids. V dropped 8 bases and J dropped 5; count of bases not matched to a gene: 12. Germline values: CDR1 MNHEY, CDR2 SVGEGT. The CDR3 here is CASRRFSGPDNEQFF. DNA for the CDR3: TGTGCCAGCCGAAGGTTTAGCGGGCCCGACAATGAGCAGTTCTTC.

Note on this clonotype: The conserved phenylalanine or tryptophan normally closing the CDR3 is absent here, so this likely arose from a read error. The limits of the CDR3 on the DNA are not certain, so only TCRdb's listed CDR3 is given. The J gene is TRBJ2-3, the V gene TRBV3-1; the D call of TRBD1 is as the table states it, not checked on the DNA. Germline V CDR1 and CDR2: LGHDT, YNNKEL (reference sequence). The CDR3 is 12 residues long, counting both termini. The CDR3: CASSQIGTRLRL.

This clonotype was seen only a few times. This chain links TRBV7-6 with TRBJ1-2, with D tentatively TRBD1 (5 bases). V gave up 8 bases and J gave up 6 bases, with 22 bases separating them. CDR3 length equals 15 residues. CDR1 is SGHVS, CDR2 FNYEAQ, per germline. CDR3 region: CASALGQGGMDGYTF. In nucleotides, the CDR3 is TGTGCCAGCGCACTGGGGCAGGGCGGTATGGATGGCTACACCTTC.

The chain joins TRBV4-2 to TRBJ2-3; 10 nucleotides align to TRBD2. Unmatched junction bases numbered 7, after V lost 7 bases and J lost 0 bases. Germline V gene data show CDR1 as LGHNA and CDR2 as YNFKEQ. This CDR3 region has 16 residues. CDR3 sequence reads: CASTQTSGESTDTQYF. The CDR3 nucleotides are TGTGCCAGCACTCAAACTAGCGGGGAGAGCACAGATACGCAGTATTTT.

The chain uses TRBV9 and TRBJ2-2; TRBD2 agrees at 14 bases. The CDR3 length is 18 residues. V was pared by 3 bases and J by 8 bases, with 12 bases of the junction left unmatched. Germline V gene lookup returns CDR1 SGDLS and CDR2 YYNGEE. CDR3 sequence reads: CASSARGTSGSSLGELFF. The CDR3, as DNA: TGTGCCAGCAGCGCCAGGGGGACTAGCGGGAGCTCATTAGGGGAGCTGTTTTTT.

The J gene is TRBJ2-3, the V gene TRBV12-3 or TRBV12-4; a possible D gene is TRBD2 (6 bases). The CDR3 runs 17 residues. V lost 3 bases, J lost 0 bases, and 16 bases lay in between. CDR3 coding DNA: TGTGCCAGCAGTTTTCGCGGGTTCAGCGGGAGCACAGATACGCAGTATTTT. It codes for CASSFRGFSGSTDTQYF.

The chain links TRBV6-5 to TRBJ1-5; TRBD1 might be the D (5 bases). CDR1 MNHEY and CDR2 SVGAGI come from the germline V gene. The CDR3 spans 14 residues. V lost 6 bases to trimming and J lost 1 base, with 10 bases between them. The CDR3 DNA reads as TGTGCCAGCAGGAGAGGGGCGAGCAATCAGCCCCAGCATTTT. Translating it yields CASRRGASNQPQHF.

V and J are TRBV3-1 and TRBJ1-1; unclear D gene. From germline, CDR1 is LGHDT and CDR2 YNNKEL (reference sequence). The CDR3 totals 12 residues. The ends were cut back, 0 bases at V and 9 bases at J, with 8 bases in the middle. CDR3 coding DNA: TGTGCCAGCAGCCAAGATCCGGGTAAAGCTTTCTTT. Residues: CASSQDPGKAFF.